What follows are 12 T cell receptor beta chains derived from one specimen sequenced in a study of cytomegalovirus exposure and HLA in healthy donors. The primer mix had 60 Vbeta and 13 Jbeta primers. Assay: immunoSEQ multiplex PCR; the TCRdb copy retains only in-frame clones and omits some. The sample includes around 110,000 clones, 70% to 80% of them seen just once. Sequences were obtained from PBMCs. These receptors all stem from a man under 40 in good health and CMV-seropositive.

The rearrangement links TRBV5-4 to TRBJ1-2; no reliable D call. With 4 bases removed from V and 2 bases from J, the gap between germline ends came to 18 bases. Germline CDR1 is SGHNT and CDR2 is YYREEE (reference sequence). This CDR3 contains 16 residues. The CDR3 region has the DNA TGTGCCAGCAGCCCTTGGACGGGGTACCAAAACTATGGCTACACCTTC. It yields the protein CASSPWTGYQNYGYTF.

The rearrangement links TRBV11-2 to TRBJ2-1; D is perhaps TRBD2 (7 bases). Germline CDR1 SGHAT, CDR2 FQNNGV. CDR3 length: 18 residues. Trimming removed 2 bases from V and 15 bases from J, with 32 bases in between. The CDR3 protein is CASSLLRPGSIGGGSTFF. CDR3 DNA: TGTGCCAGCAGCTTATTAAGGCCCGGGTCAATAGGGGGGGGCTCTACGTTCTTC.

The chain uses TRBV2 and TRBJ2-3; 8 bases line up with TRBD1. The length of the CDR3 is 15 residues. V shed 5 bases, J shed 0 bases, and the junction held 4 bases outside the gene matches. CDR1 is SNHLY and CDR2 is FYNNEI in the germline V gene. The DNA of the CDR3 is TGTGCCAGCAGTTGGGACAGGACTAGCACAGATACGCAGTATTTT. Translation: CASSWDRTSTDTQYF.

The CDR3 loop is CASSGGLANTDTQYF. Here the CDR3 DNA reads TGTGCCAGCAGTGGGGGACTAGCGAACACAGATACGCAGTATTTT. The chain employs TRBV2 and TRBJ2-3; 10 bases line up with TRBD2. The CDR3 loop spans 15 amino acids. Unmatched junction bases numbered 3, after V lost 4 bases and J lost 2 bases. Per the germline V gene, CDR1 is SNHLY and CDR2 is FYNNEI. The full variable domain, in which reference TRBV2 and TRBJ2-3 provide the parts outside the CDR3, is EPEVTQTPSHQVTQMGQEVILRCVPISNHLYFYWYRQILGQKVEFLVSFYNNEISEKSEIFDDQFSVERPDGSNFTLKIRSTKLEDSAMYFCASSGGLANTDTQYFGPGTRLTVL.

The rearrangement links TRBV12-5 to TRBJ1-2, with TRBD1 matching 8 bases. The germline V gene has CDR1 LGHNT and CDR2 FRNRAP. The CDR3 contains 14 residues. The V and J ends lost 5 bases and 8 bases, in that order; junction bases with no gene match: 10. CDR3 loop: CASGPITGGGGYTF. DNA of the CDR3: TGTGCTAGTGGTCCCATAACAGGGGGAGGAGGCTACACCTTC.

The V call is TRBV18, the J call TRBJ2-3; 7 bases map to TRBD2. The CDR3 covers 16 residues. CDR1 is KGHSH, CDR2 LQKENI, per germline. Germline trimming cut 0 bases from V and 1 base from J; bases unmatched to any gene: 4. CDR3 region: CASSPPLGGRTDTQYF. DNA of the CDR3: TGTGCCAGCTCACCACCGTTGGGAGGGCGCACAGATACGCAGTATTTT.

V is TRBV6-5 and J is TRBJ1-1, with D perhaps TRBD1 (5 bases). Germline V gene lookup returns CDR1 MNHEY and CDR2 SVGAGI. This CDR3 has 15 residues. The ends were cut back, 2 bases at V and 6 bases at J, with 16 bases in the middle. The CDR3: CASSYRWGRQAEAFF. DNA of the CDR3: TGTGCCAGCAGTTACAGGTGGGGCCGTCAAGCTGAAGCTTTCTTT.

The chain couples TRBV7-9 to TRBJ1-5; D remains unclear. V was trimmed by 4 bases and J by 6 bases, leaving 28 bases between them. Looked up from germline, CDR1 is SEHNR and CDR2 is FQNEAQ (reference sequence). CDR3 size: 19 residues. The CDR3 sequence: CASSSARSPTTGYSQPQHF. The CDR3 DNA is TGTGCCAGCAGCTCCGCGAGGTCGCCTACGACGGGTTACTCTCAGCCCCAGCATTTT.

The V call is TRBV9, the J call TRBJ2-2; D is perhaps TRBD2 (6 bases). The CDR3 runs 14 residues. V lost 4 bases and J lost 3, with 10 bases in between. CDR1 and CDR2 (germline): SGDLS, YYNGEE. The CDR3 coding sequence is TGTGCCAGCAGCTCGGGGGACGACACCGGGGAGCTGTTTTTT. Its translation is CASSSGDDTGELFF.

Here the CDR3 reads CASSFSLAGYQETQYF. The CDR3 DNA reads TGCGCCAGCAGCTTTTCTCTAGCGGGATACCAAGAGACCCAGTACTTC. The J gene is TRBJ2-5, the V gene TRBV5-1; 9 nucleotides line up with TRBD2. The CDR3 contains 16 residues. V lost 2 bases, J lost 0 bases, and 5 bases stayed unmatched. Germline V gives CDR1 SGHRS, CDR2 YFSETQ.

The chain combines TRBV9 with TRBJ2-7; 11 nucleotides align to TRBD1. J was trimmed by 0 bases and V by 0 bases; bases with no gene match: 2. This CDR3 is built from 16 residues. CDR1 and CDR2 from the germline V gene are SGDLS and YYNGEE. The CDR3 DNA follows: TGTGCCAGCAGCGTAGGCGGGACAGGGGGCTCCTACGAGCAGTACTTC. Its translation: CASSVGGTGGSYEQYF.

The J gene is TRBJ1-2, the V gene TRBV29-1; TRBD1 aligns across 8 bases. The V and J ends lost 7 bases and 5 bases, in that order; junction bases with no gene match: 6. CDR3 length: 12 amino acids. Germline V gene sequence: CDR1 SQVTM, CDR2 ANQGSEA. The CDR3 sequence is CSEDREGYGYTF. CDR3 nucleotide sequence: TGCAGCGAGGACAGGGAGGGTTATGGCTACACCTTC.